One sample yielded the 20 T cell receptor beta chains listed below, sequenced in a study of blood T cell repertoires in COVID-19. Profiled with immunoSEQ multiplex PCR; TCRdb holds only in-frame clones, not every one. The table shows 250,000 to 350,000 clones, with about 91% occurring only once. The sample comprised PBMCs or T cells enriched from blood (not recorded which). These receptors came from a young woman who had recovered from COVID-19.

The V and J genes are TRBV7-2 and TRBJ2-3; the D is unclear. CDR1 and CDR2 from the germline V gene are SGHTA and FQGNSA. The CDR3 length is 13 residues. The V end lost 3 bases, the J end lost 2 bases, and 6 bases lay between the germline ends. For the CDR3, the DNA is TGTGCCAGCAGCTTTCGGGTCACAGATACGCAGTATTTT. Translation: CASSFRVTDTQYF. The full variable domain, in which reference TRBV7-2 and TRBJ2-3 provide the parts outside the CDR3, is GAGVSQSPSNKVTEKGKDVELRCDPISGHTALYWYRQSLGQGLEFLIYFQGNSAPDKSGLPSDRFSAERTGGSVSTLTIQRTQQEDSAVYLCASSFRVTDTQYFGPGTRLTVL.

This clone was found a few times. The chain combines TRBV28 with TRBJ2-7; 8 bases line up with TRBD2. CDR1 MDHEN and CDR2 SYDVKM come from the germline V gene. The V segment lost 2 bases and the J segment 4 bases; nucleotides outside the gene matches: 7. This CDR3 comprises 15 residues. This CDR3 is CASSLGSGGKYEQYF. CDR3 nucleotides: TGTGCCAGCAGTTTAGGGTCGGGAGGGAAATACGAGCAGTACTTC.

V is TRBV10-3 and J is TRBJ1-1; 9 positions match TRBD1. CDR1 ENHRY and CDR2 SYGVKD come from the germline V gene. This CDR3 has 17 residues. V lost 0 bases and J lost 6; bases outside the gene matches: 11. The CDR3 coding sequence is TGTGCCATCAGTGAGTCGACGACAGGGGGAGGGATCTCTGAAGCTTTCTTT. It encodes CAISESTTGGGISEAFF.

The rearrangement uses TRBV7-6 and TRBJ2-3, with 12 bases fitting TRBD2. Germline V CDR1 and CDR2: SGHVS, FNYEAQ. Trimming cost V 5 bases and J 1 base; bases outside gene matches: 7. The CDR3 is 17 amino acids. In DNA form, the CDR3 reads TGTGCCAGCAGCCTCAGGACTAGCGGGGTGGGCACAGATACGCAGTATTTT. This sequence encodes CASSLRTSGVGTDTQYF.

The J gene is TRBJ2-1, the V gene TRBV6-1; 16 bases fit TRBD2. The CDR3 covers 19 residues. J lost 2 bases, V lost 1 base, and 5 bases had no gene match. Germline V gene data show CDR1 as MNHNS and CDR2 as SASEGT. This chain's CDR3 is CASSEEFGTSGRAYNEQFF. The CDR3 nucleotides read TGTGCCAGCAGTGAAGAATTTGGGACTAGCGGGAGGGCCTACAATGAGCAGTTCTTC.

The V call is TRBV28, the J call TRBJ1-5; 7 positions match TRBD1. The CDR3 is 16 amino acids. V lost 2 bases and J lost 0; bases outside the gene matches: 4. Germline V gene data show CDR1 as MDHEN and CDR2 as SYDVKM. CDR3 in amino acids: CASSLDRVNSNQPQHF. CDR3 sequence (DNA): TGTGCCAGCAGTTTAGACAGGGTTAATAGCAATCAGCCCCAGCATTTT.

The CDR3 spells CASITTGWETQYF. The CDR3, as DNA: TGTGCCAGCATTACGACAGGGTGGGAGACCCAGTACTTC. The rearrangement links TRBV28 to TRBJ2-5; 7 bases are a match to TRBD1. With V trimmed by 7 bases and J by 5 bases, 7 bases remained unmatched. Per germline, CDR1 MDHEN and CDR2 SYDVKM. This CDR3 is 13 amino acids long.

The rearrangement links TRBV4-3 to TRBJ1-2; 8 bases fit TRBD1. Trimming removed 3 bases from V and 6 bases from J; junction bases left unmatched: 9. CDR3 size: 15 residues. From germline, CDR1 is LGHNA and CDR2 YSLEER. CDR3 DNA: TGCGCCAGCAGCCATGAGACAGGGGAAGTTGATGGCTACACCTTC. Residues: CASSHETGEVDGYTF.

This clone occurred once. V gene TRBV19 combines with J gene TRBJ1-5; D perhaps matches TRBD1 (5 bases). The V gene's germline CDR1 is LNHDA and CDR2 SQIVND (reference sequence). The CDR3 runs to 14 residues. The V gene lost 7 bases and the J gene lost 6 bases, with 16 bases spanning the gap. This chain's CDR3 is CASTRGGLGQPQHF. The CDR3 DNA reads TGTGCCAGTACCCGGGGGGGTTTGGGTCAGCCCCAGCATTTT. Complete variable domain (other parts from reference TRBV19 and TRBJ1-5): DGGITQSPKYLFRKEGQNVTLSCEQNLNHDAMYWYRQDPGQGLRLIYYSQIVNDFQKGDIAEGYSVSREKKESFPLTVTSAQKNPTAFYLCASTRGGLGQPQHFGDGTRLSIL.

The chain recombines TRBV4-2 with TRBJ1-1, with 10 bases aligning to TRBD1. V gave up 2 bases and J gave up 4 bases; unmatched junction bases: 13. The CDR3 is 18 residues long. Looked up from germline, CDR1 is LGHNA and CDR2 is YNFKEQ. CDR3 bases: TGTGCCAGCAGCCAAAGAACTCCGGGACAGGGGAAAGGCACTGAAGCTTTCTTT. This sequence encodes CASSQRTPGQGKGTEAFF.

The chain is built from TRBV11-2 and TRBJ2-1; TRBD2 matches 8 bases. With 6 bases clipped from V and 2 bases from J, the junction kept 15 bases outside the gene matches. Germline V lookup: CDR1 SGHAT, CDR2 FQNNGV. The CDR3 is made up of 18 amino acids. The CDR3 sequence: CASRPALGLAGTYNEQFF. CDR3 DNA sequence: TGTGCCAGCAGACCGGCGCTCGGGCTAGCGGGCACCTACAATGAGCAGTTCTTC. Based on the CDR3 plus reference TRBV11-2 and TRBJ2-1, the full variable domain is EAGVAQSPRYKIIEKRQSVAFWCNPISGHATLYWYQQILGQGPKLLIQFQNNGVVDDSQLPKDRFSAERLKGVDSTLKIQPAKLEDSAVYLCASRPALGLAGTYNEQFFGPGTRLTVL.

The chain couples TRBV6-2 or TRBV6-3 to TRBJ2-3; 7 nucleotides agree with TRBD2. The V segment lost 4 bases and the J segment 11 bases; nucleotides outside the gene matches: 6. The CDR3 consists of 12 residues. Germline CDR1 is MNHEY and CDR2 is SVGEGT. CDR3 residues: CASSWMTSRQYF. CDR3 nucleotides: TGTGCCAGCAGTTGGATGACTAGCCGGCAGTATTTT.

The chain combines TRBV6-5 with TRBJ1-6; perhaps TRBD1 as D (5 bases). The CDR3 is 14 residues long. CDR1 MNHEY and CDR2 SVGAGI come from the germline V gene. Deletions cut 2 bases from V and 9 bases from J, with 11 bases between. CDR3 bases: TGTGCCAGCAGTTACGGGGAGGGGTTTTCACCCCTCCACTTT. The encoded protein is CASSYGEGFSPLHF.

The chain employs TRBV11-3 and TRBJ2-7; D not resolved. Germline CDR1 SGHNT, CDR2 YENEEA. Trimming cost V 2 bases and J 2 bases, with 10 bases left between them. This CDR3 comprises 14 residues. In DNA form, the CDR3 reads TGTGCCAGCAGCTTATCCCTTCCCCCCTACGAGCAGTACTTC. This translates into CASSLSLPPYEQYF.

The chain uses TRBV20-1 and TRBJ2-3; 8 nucleotides align to TRBD2. The CDR3 is 17 amino acids. Trimming at V came to 3 bases and at J to 0 bases, leaving 11 bases not matched to a gene. Germline V gene sequence: CDR1 DFQATT, CDR2 SNEGSKA (reference sequence). For the CDR3, the DNA is TGCAGTGCTAGTTATGCTAGCGGGCTGGGGAGCACAGATACGCAGTATTTT. Its translation: CSASYASGLGSTDTQYF.

This rearrangement joins TRBV4-1 to TRBJ2-7, with D possibly being TRBD1 (5 bases). The CDR3 runs 14 residues. V lost 5 bases, J lost 2 bases, and 13 bases lay in between. Germline V CDR1 and CDR2: MGHRA, YSYEKL. CDR3 sequence (DNA): TGCGCCAGCAGCAAGAAGACAGAGCCCTACGAGCAGTACTTC. Amino acids: CASSKKTEPYEQYF.

The CDR3 protein is CASSLRRALFF. In DNA, the CDR3 is TGTGCCAGCAGTTTACGCAGGGCGCTGTTTTTT. The chain carries TRBV28 and TRBJ1-4; the D gene is possibly TRBD1 (5 bases). The V gene lost 2 bases and the J gene lost 14 bases, with 9 bases spanning the gap. Germline CDR1 and CDR2: MDHEN and SYDVKM. The CDR3 contains 11 residues.

The V and J genes are TRBV7-6 and TRBJ2-2; 9 bases agree with TRBD2. With 1 base clipped from V and 7 bases from J, the junction kept 7 bases outside the gene matches. Germline V lookup: CDR1 SGHVS, CDR2 FNYEAQ. CDR3 length equals 16 residues. The CDR3 region is CASSLVGGGAVGELFF. For the CDR3, the DNA is TGTGCCAGCAGCTTAGTTGGCGGGGGGGCCGTCGGGGAGCTGTTTTTT.

The V call is TRBV7-3, the J call TRBJ2-1; maybe TRBD1 (6 bases). Trimming shortened V by 5 bases and J by 3 bases, and 8 bases separated the two germline ends. From germline, CDR1 is SGHTA and CDR2 FQGTGA. The CDR3 totals 13 residues. CDR3 region: CASSHRVYNEQFF. In DNA, the CDR3 is TGTGCCAGCAGCCACAGGGTCTACAATGAGCAGTTCTTC.

The chain is built from TRBV2 and TRBJ1-2; D not resolved. Trimming removed 9 bases at V and 6 bases at J, with 20 bases between. The germline V gene encodes CDR1 SNHLY and CDR2 FYNNEI. This CDR3 is built from 14 residues. CDR3 DNA: TGTGCCAGTTCAAGGGAGTCCGTAAGCGATGGCTACACCTTC. Encoded protein: CASSRESVSDGYTF.